This T cell receptor beta chain is drawn from a study of cytomegalovirus exposure and HLA in healthy donors. Whole-study context: Unique TCR beta sequences numbering fewer than 130 million came from approximately 180 million T cells in an earlier analysis. Across 350 to 400 genotyped donors, about 80% landed in the Caucasian-associated ancestry cluster.

Healthy bone marrow donors formed the donor group. The PCR had 60 Vbeta and 13 Jbeta primers. The protocol was immunoSEQ multiplex PCR, while the TCRdb copy is restricted to in-frame clones and leaves out a portion. The sample shows more than 90,000 clones, roughly 80% of them seen only once. CDR3 length: 13 amino acids. Germline CDR1 reads KGHSH; CDR2 reads LQKENI. The V and J ends lost 7 bases and 10 bases respectively, with 17 bases between them. Sequencing was performed on PBMCs. The clonotype originates from a female donor in good health and CMV-seronegative. This chain uses TRBV18 with TRBJ2-1; tentatively, D is TRBD1 (7 bases). The CDR3 bases are TGTGCCAGCTATACCAGGGCGGGACAGGAGCAGTTCTTC. Its translation: CASYTRAGQEQFF.